The 8 T cell receptor beta chains reported below all come from one sample, sequenced in a study of blood T cell repertoires in COVID-19 (dated by TCRdb to about 2020). The method behind the library was the immunoSEQ multiplex PCR assay. Entries here come from immuneACCESS through TCRdb and include only in-frame sequences with V and J called. Some clones fail to appear in such tables; in the studies checked, an unresolved V gene covers under half of the shortfall, and the cause of the remainder is unknown. This sample lists about 150,000 clones; 80% to 90% were detected once. The ten largest clones capture under 15% of the sample. The sample taken for sequencing was peripheral blood. These receptors were obtained from a man aged 18 to 30 with COVID-19, enrolled during active disease.

The V and J genes are TRBV5-6 and TRBJ2-7; 8 bases are a match to TRBD1. Germline V lookup: CDR1 SGHDT, CDR2 YYEEEE. The CDR3 length is 13 residues. V was pared by 4 bases and J by 8 bases, with 8 bases of the junction left unmatched. The CDR3 sequence is CASSPGQAWKQYF. The CDR3 bases are TGTGCCAGCAGCCCGGGACAGGCTTGGAAGCAGTACTTC.

The V gene is TRBV6-5, the J gene TRBJ1-6; D gene unclear. Germline V gene data show CDR1 as MNHEY and CDR2 as SVGAGI. The CDR3 covers 13 residues. Trimming removed 10 bases from V and 7 bases from J, with 14 bases in between. CDR3: CATARQANSPLHF. The CDR3 nucleotides are TGTGCCACCGCCCGCCAGGCGAATTCACCCCTCCACTTT.

The chain is built from TRBV6-5 and TRBJ2-1, with D perhaps TRBD2 (5 bases). V was shortened by 8 bases and J by 6 bases, with 20 bases between the two germline ends. Germline lookup yields CDR1 MNHEY and CDR2 SVGAGI. CDR3 length: 15 residues. In nucleotides, the CDR3 is TGTGCCAGCGATGGAGGTACGACCTCCCGCAATGAGCAGTTCTTC. It encodes CASDGGTTSRNEQFF.

This chain uses TRBV15 with TRBJ2-2; D is perhaps TRBD2 (5 bases). Germline CDR1 and CDR2: LNHNV and YYDKDF (reference sequence). Trimming stripped 0 bases from V and 4 bases from J, with 18 bases between. CDR3 length: 18 amino acids. The CDR3 loop reads CATSRDHPGRRGTGELFF. CDR3 nucleotides: TGTGCCACCAGCAGAGACCACCCAGGCCGACGGGGCACCGGGGAGCTGTTTTTT. Together with reference TRBV15 and TRBJ2-2, the CDR3 gives the full variable domain: DAMVIQNPRYQVTQFGKPVTLSCSQTLNHNVMYWYQQKSSQAPKLLFHYYDKDFNNEADTPDNFQSRRPNTSFCFLDIRSPGLGDTAMYLCATSRDHPGRRGTGELFFGEGSRLTVL.

V is TRBV28 and J is TRBJ1-5; D is perhaps TRBD1 (6 bases). CDR1 and CDR2 from the germline V gene are MDHEN and SYDVKM. CDR3 length equals 15 residues. Between the trimmed V and J ends, which lost 9 bases and 0 bases, there was a span of 15 bases. The CDR3 DNA is TGTGCCAGTCTCCGGGGACACGATAGCAATCAGCCCCAGCATTTT. Its translation is CASLRGHDSNQPQHF.

A word on this clone: Relative to the germline gene, one junction end is altered; a read error may explain this. V gene TRBV27 combines with J gene TRBJ1-4, with 8 bases identical to TRBD1. The CDR3 length is 14 residues. CDR1 is MNHEY, CDR2 SMNVEV, per germline (reference sequence). The CDR3 is CASSLRQGSEKLLF. For the CDR3, the DNA is TGTGCCAGCAGTCTCCGACAGGGGTCGGAAAAACTGCTTTTT. Full variable domain (missing parts from reference TRBV27 and TRBJ1-4): EAQVTQNPRYLITVTGKKLTVTCSQNMNHEYMSWYRQDPGLGLRQIYYSMNVEVTDKGDVPEGYKVSRKEKRNFPLILESPSPNQTSLYFCASSLRQGSEKLLFGSGTQLSVL.

This clone has just one count. V is TRBV2 and J is TRBJ2-7, with D perhaps matching TRBD1 (5 bases). V lost 6 bases and J 1 base, leaving 13 bases between the germline ends. Germline lookup yields CDR1 SNHLY and CDR2 FYNNEI. The CDR3 covers 14 residues. In DNA, the CDR3 is TGTGCCAGCAGCCCGACAGTCCATTCCTACGAGCAGTACTTC. Translation gives CASSPTVHSYEQYF.

In its sample, this clone was seen once. The chain links TRBV29-1 to TRBJ2-3; 10 nucleotides align to TRBD2. V lost 3 bases, J lost 2 bases, and 2 bases stayed unmatched. The CDR3 has 14 amino acids. The germline CDR1 and CDR2 sequences are SQVTM and ANQGSEA. The CDR3 here is CSVELAGVTDTQYF. CDR3 sequence (DNA): TGCAGCGTTGAGCTAGCGGGAGTCACAGATACGCAGTATTTT.